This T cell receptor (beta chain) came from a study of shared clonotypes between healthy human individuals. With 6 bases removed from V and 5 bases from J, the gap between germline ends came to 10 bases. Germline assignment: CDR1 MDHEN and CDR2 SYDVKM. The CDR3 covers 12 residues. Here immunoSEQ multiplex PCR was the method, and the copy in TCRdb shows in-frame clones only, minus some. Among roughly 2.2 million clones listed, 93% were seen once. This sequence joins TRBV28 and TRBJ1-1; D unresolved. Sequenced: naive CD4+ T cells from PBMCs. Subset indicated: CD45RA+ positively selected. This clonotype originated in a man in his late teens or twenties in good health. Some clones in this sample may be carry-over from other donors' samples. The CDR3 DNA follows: TGTGCCAGCAGCCGGACGAAGACTGAAGCTTTCTTT. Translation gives CASSRTKTEAFF. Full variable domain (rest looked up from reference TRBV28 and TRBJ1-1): DVKVTQSSRYLVKRTGEKVFLECVQDMDHENMFWYRQDPGLGLRLIYFSYDVKMKEKGDIPEGYSVSREKKERFSLILESASTNQTSMYLCASSRTKTEAFFGQGTRLTVV.